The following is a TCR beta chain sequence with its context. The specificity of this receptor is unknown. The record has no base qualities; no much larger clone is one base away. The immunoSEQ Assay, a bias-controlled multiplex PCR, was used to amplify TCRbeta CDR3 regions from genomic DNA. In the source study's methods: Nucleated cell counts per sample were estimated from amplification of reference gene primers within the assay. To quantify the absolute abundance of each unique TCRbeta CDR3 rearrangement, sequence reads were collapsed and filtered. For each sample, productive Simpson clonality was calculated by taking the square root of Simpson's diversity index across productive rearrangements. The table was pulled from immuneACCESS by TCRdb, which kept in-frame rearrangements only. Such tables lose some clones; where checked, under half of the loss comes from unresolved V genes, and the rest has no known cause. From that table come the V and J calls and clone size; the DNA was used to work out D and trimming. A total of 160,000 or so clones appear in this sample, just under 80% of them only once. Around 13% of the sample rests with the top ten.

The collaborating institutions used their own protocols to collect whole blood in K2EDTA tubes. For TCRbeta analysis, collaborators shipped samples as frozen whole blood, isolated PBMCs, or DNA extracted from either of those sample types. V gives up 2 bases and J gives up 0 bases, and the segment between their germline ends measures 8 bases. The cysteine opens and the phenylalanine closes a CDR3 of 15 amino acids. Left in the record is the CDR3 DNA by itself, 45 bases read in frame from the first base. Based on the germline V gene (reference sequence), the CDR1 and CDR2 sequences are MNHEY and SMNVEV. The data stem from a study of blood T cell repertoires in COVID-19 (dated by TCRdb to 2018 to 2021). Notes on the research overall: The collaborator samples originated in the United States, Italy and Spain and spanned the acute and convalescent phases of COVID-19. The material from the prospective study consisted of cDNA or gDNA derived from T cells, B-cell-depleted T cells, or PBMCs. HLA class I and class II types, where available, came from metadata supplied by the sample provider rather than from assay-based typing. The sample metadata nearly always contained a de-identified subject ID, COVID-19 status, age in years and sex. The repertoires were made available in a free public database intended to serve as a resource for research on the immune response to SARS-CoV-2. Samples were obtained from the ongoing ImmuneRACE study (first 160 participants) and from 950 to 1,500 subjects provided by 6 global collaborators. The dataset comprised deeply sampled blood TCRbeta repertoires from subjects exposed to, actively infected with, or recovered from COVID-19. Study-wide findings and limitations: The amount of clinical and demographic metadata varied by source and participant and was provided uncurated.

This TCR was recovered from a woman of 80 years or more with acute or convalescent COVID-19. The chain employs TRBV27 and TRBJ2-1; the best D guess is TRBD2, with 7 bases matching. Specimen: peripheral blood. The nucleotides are TGTGCCAGCAGTTTAGCGGGGGCCTCCTACAATGAGCAGTTCTTC. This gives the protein CASSLAGASYNEQFF.